One and the same sample provided the 4 T cell receptor beta chains below, sequenced in a study of blood T cell repertoires in COVID-19. Profiling relied on immunoSEQ multiplex PCR, and the TCRdb table lists in-frame clones only, not all of them. The table includes roughly 190,000 clones, roughly four fifths detected once. Material: peripheral blood. All receptors derive from a man between 25 and 39 years old with active or convalescent COVID-19.

This chain uses TRBV29-1 with TRBJ1-1; no firm D call. V shed 2 bases and J shed 4 bases, with 11 bases lying between them. Looked up from germline, CDR1 is SQVTM and CDR2 is ANQGSEA. The CDR3 is 13 amino acids. The CDR3 nucleotides are TGCAGCGTTGAACTCGGGTTAGGCACTGAAGCTTTCTTT. Protein product: CSVELGLGTEAFF.

The V and J genes are TRBV19 and TRBJ2-1, with TRBD1 matching over 8 bases. Germline loops: CDR1 LNHDA, CDR2 SQIVND (reference sequence). J was trimmed by 9 bases and V by 3 bases; bases with no gene match: 10. The CDR3 loop spans 15 amino acids. CDR3 region: CASSIAAGGKGEQFF. CDR3 coding DNA: TGTGCCAGTAGTATCGCGGCAGGGGGCAAGGGTGAGCAGTTCTTC.

The chain combines TRBV5-4 with TRBJ1-1, with TRBD1 identical over 9 bases. Germline V gene lookup returns CDR1 SGHNT and CDR2 YYREEE (reference sequence). V was clipped by 5 bases and J by 1 base; unmatched bases: 3. The CDR3 spans 14 residues. Here the CDR3 reads CASSRDRANTEAFF. The CDR3 DNA reads TGTGCCAGCAGTCGGGACAGGGCGAACACTGAAGCTTTCTTT.

The chain has TRBV10-1 and TRBJ2-7; 10 nucleotides agree with TRBD2. The V gene end was trimmed by 3 bases and the J gene end by 6 bases; junction bases not matched to a gene: 17. CDR1 and CDR2 (germline): WNHNN, SYGVQD (reference sequence). The CDR3 loop spans 18 amino acids. The DNA of the CDR3 is TGCGCCAGCAGTGATGGCCAGCGGGAGGGAGGTTTCCCCCTCGAGCAGTACTTC. This codes for CASSDGQREGGFPLEQYF.